Included here is one T cell receptor beta chain sequence, with context. The repertoire was sequenced with immunoSEQ multiplex PCR; TCRdb's copy has only in-frame clones and lacks some. Of under 750,000 clones listed, approximately 72% are singletons. The data are from a study of shared clonotypes between healthy human individuals. This sequence originates from a woman aged 25 to 39 in good health. Sequenced sample: memory CD4+ T cells sorted from blood. Subset given: CD45RA-negative fraction.

The CDR3 sequence: CASSIARLREQFF. For the CDR3, the DNA is TGTGCCAGTAGTATAGCCAGGCTTAGGGAGCAGTTCTTC. The V gene is TRBV19, the J gene TRBJ2-1; D not resolved. The V and J ends lost 1 base and 10 bases respectively, with 11 bases between them. Germline assignment: CDR1 LNHDA and CDR2 SQIVND (reference sequence). CDR3 length: 13 amino acids.